This T cell receptor (beta chain) was sequenced in a study of metastatic and nonmetastatic thyroid tumors. Study background: Comparative analysis of repertoires was undertaken across blood and tumor or nodule tissue obtained from malignant and benign thyroid patients. Overall study findings and caveats: Reports indicated that malignant thyroid tumors showed significantly higher TCR beta diversity than benign nodules did, in blood and tumor.

This clone has at least ten counts. Its antigen is unidentified. The CDR3 sequence is 19 residues long. The germline V gene has CDR1 MNHNY and CDR2 SVGAGI (reference sequence). V was pared by 7 bases and J by 0 bases, with 25 bases between. Ahead of thyroid surgery, no patient had received treatment of any kind. As originally analysed: Across clinicopathological groups, CDR3 differences served as the basis for building a distant-metastasis classifier for papillary thyroid cancer. TCRdb re-analyzed the PCR reads through MiXCR. TCRdb's processing, not the authors' own work, is the source of the V and J calls. The sample carries more than 30,000 clones, approximately 19% recorded once.

The TCR comes from a female donor with papillary thyroid cancer or a benign thyroid nodule (not recorded which). Some clones in this sample may be carry-over from other donors' samples. J is TRBJ1-3 and V is TRBV6-6, with D uncertain. Sequenced material: blood. Written as DNA, the CDR3 is TGTGCCAGCACCCCTTTGCCTGGTGCTTTCATTAGCTCTGGAAACACCATATATTTT. Translated: CASTPLPGAFISSGNTIYF.